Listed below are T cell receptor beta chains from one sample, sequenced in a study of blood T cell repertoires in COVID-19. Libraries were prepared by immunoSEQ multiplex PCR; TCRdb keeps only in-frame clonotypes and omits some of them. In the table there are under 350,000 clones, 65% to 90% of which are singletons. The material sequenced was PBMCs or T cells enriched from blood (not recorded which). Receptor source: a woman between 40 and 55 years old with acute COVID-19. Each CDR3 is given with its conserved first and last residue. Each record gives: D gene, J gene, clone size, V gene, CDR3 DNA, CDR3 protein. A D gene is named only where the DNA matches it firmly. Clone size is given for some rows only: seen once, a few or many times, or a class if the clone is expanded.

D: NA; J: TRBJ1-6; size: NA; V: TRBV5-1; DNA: TGCGCCAGCAGCCGAACTCGGACAGATTCACCCCTCCACTTT; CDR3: CASSRTRTDSPLHF
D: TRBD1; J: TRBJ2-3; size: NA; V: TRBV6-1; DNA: TGTGCCAGCAGTGAAAGGGGACAGGGGGCGGTTCAGTATTTT; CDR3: CASSERGQGAVQYF
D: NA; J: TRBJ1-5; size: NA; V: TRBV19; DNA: TGTGCCAGTAGTAGTCCTACGCGGTCCGGTAGCAATCAGCCCCAGCATTTT; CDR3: CASSSPTRSGSNQPQHF
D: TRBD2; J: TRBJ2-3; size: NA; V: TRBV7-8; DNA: TGTGCCAGCAGCTCGCGATCTAGCGGGGGGTACACAGATACGCAGTATTTT; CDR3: CASSSRSSGGYTDTQYF
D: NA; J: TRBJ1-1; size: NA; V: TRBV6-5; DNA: TGTGCCAGCACCTCATTGGGGTTGACAGGACAAGCTTTCTTT; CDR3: CASTSLGLTGQAFF
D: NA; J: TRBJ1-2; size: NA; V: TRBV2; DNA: TGTGCCAGCAACTTCCAGGAATCCTATGGCTACACCTTC; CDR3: CASNFQESYGYTF
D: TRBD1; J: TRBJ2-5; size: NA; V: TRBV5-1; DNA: TGCGCCAGCGTCAGGGGGCAGGAAGAGACCCAGTACTTC; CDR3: CASVRGQEETQYF
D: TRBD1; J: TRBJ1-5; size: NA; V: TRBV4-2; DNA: TGTGCCAGCAGCCAAGGGACAGGGTCTTTTCAGCCCCAGCATTTT; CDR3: CASSQGTGSFQPQHF
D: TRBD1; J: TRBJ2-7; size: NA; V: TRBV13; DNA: TGTGCCAGCAGCCCCGGGACAGCCTACGAGCAGTACTTC; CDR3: CASSPGTAYEQYF
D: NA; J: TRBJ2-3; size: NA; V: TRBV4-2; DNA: TGTGCCAGCAGCCAAGAAGGGGGGGCCCGGCCAGATACGCAGTATTTT; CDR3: CASSQEGGARPDTQYF
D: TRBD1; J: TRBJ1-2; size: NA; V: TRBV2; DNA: TGTGCCAGCAGTCAGGACAGGGTCTATGGCTACACCTTC; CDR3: CASSQDRVYGYTF
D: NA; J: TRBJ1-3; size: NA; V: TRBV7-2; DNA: TGTGCCAGCAGCGACTACCACAGGGTATCGGGGGGAAACACCATATATTTT; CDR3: CASSDYHRVSGGNTIYF
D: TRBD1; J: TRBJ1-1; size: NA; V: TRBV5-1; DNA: TGCGCCAGCAGCTTGGCCCGGACAGGGTATGAAAATGAAGCTTTCTTT; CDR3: CASSLARTGYENEAFF
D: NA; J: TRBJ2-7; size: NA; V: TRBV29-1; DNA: TGCAGCGTTACGACAGGCTCACTATCCTACGAGCAGTACTTC; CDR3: CSVTTGSLSYEQYF
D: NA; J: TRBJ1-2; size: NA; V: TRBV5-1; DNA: TGCGCCAGCAGCTTGACTCCTAACTATGGCTACACCTTC; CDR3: CASSLTPNYGYTF
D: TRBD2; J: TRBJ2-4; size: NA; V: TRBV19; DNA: TGTGCCAGTAGTATAAACGGCGCGGGAGGTTTGGTCATTCAGTACTTC; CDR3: CASSINGAGGLVIQYF
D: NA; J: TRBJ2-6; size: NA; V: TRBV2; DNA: TGTGCCAGCAGTGAAGGACTTTCTTCTGGGGCCAACGTCCTGACTTTC; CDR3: CASSEGLSSGANVLTF
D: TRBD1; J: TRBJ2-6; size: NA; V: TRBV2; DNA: TGTGCCAGAATGACGGGACAGAGAATGTCTGGGGCCAACGTCCTGACTTTC; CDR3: CARMTGQRMSGANVLTF
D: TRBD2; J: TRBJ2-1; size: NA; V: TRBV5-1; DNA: TGCGCCAGCAGCTTGGCATGGACTAGCGGCCAGAATGAGCAGTTCTTC; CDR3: CASSLAWTSGQNEQFF
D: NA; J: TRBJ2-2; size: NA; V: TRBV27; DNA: TGTGCCAGCAGTTTCCGGACCACAGGTGAACAAAACACCGGGGAGCTGTTTTTT; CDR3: CASSFRTTGEQNTGELFF
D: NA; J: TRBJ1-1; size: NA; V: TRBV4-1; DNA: TGCGCCAGCAGCCAAGAACGGACAGTGGGGACCACTGAAGCTTTCTTT; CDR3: CASSQERTVGTTEAFF
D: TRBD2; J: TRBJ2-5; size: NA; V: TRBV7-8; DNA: TGTGCCAGCAGCTTAGCAGGGACTAGCGAGGAGACCCAGTACTTC; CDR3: CASSLAGTSEETQYF
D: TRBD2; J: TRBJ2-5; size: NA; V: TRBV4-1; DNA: TGCGCCAGCAGCCAAGATAGGGGACTAGTTCAGACCCAGTACTTC; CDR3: CASSQDRGLVQTQYF
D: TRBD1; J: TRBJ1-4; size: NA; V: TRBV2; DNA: TGTGCCAGCCGGGACAGCTCTAATGAAAAACTGTTTTTT; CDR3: CASRDSSNEKLFF
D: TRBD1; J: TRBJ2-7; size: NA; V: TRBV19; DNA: TGTGCCAGTAGGGCCCTACAGGGGTCGAGGGAGCAGTACTTC; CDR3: CASRALQGSREQYF
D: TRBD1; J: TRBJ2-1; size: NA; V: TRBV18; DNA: TGTGCCAGCTCACCACCACTGGGACAGGGGGTTCGTGAGCAGTTCTTC; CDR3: CASSPPLGQGVREQFF
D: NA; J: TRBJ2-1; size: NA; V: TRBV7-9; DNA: TGTGCCAGCAGCTTAGGAGTACGGGTCCACAATGAGCAGTTCTTC; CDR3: CASSLGVRVHNEQFF
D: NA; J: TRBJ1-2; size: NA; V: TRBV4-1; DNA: TGCGCCAGCAGCCAAGAAGAGGGATGGGGGCTGGAGGGCTACACCTTC; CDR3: CASSQEEGWGLEGYTF
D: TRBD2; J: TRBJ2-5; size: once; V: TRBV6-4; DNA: TGTGCCAAGTTCGGGACTAGCCAAGAGACCCAGTACTTC; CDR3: CAKFGTSQETQYF
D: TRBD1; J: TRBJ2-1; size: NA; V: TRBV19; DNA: TGTGCCAGTAGTGTCGCCGGGACAGGGGGCGCCTCCACCTACAATGAGCAGTTCTTC; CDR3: CASSVAGTGGASTYNEQFF
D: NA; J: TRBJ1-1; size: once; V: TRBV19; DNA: TGTGCCAGTAGTATTGGTCGGTTGGTCATCAACACTGAAGCTTTCTTT; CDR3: CASSIGRLVINTEAFF
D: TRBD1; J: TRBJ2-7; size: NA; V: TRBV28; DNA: TGTGCCAGCAGTTTAGGCCCCGACAGGGTCTCCGAGCAGTACTTC; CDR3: CASSLGPDRVSEQYF
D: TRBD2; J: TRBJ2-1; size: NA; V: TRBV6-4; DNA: TGTGCCAGCAGTGAATCAGCGGGACCCACCAATGAGCAGTTCTTC; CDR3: CASSESAGPTNEQFF
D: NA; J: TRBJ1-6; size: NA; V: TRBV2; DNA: TGTGCCAGCAGGGGCCCGGGGGGCGGTTCTAATTCACCCCTCCACTTT; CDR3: CASRGPGGGSNSPLHF
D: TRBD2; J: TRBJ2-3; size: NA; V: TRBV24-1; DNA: TGTGCCACCAGTGATTTGACTAGCGGGGGGTATACGCAGTATTTT; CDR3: CATSDLTSGGYTQYF